This T cell receptor beta chain is drawn from a study of T cells in Graves' hyperthyroidism and ophthalmopathy. Study in general: Blood from the periphery was taken at initial diagnosis, before any treatment.

Amplification targeted TCR beta CDR3 regions from RNA transcripts. With the HTBI primer set, the TCR CDR3 went through a first round of RT-PCR. TCRdb recomputed calls from the multiplex PCR reads with MiXCR, one row per CDR3 protein. Of about 700,000 distinct CDR3 sequences in the sample, less than 15% were seen once. Stability of Graves' hyperthyroidism was defined as absent ophthalmopathy progression within 18 months. Used for diagnoses were clinical symptoms, serum thyroxine and TRAb, thyroid ultrasound and orbital computed tomography. This clonotype has a count of ten or more. Its specificity is not known. Whole-study findings and limits: Blood also contained most expanded thyroid clonotypes above 0.001.

Germline CDR1 MNHNS, CDR2 SASEGT. The CDR3 length is 13 residues. Trimming cost V 7 bases and J 0 bases, with 7 bases left between them. This TCR came from a woman aged 18-29 years with Graves' hyperthyroidism. Sequencing was performed on blood. This rearrangement joins TRBV6-1 to TRBJ1-5; D remains ambiguous. CDR3 amino acids: CASTGNSNQPQHF. CDR3 coding DNA: TGTGCCAGCACCGGGAATAGCAATCAGCCCCAGCATTTT.